One and the same sample provided the 24 T cell receptor beta chains below, sequenced in a study of long-term antiretroviral therapy in people with HIV. immunoSEQ v3.0 was run at survey level. Repertoires were generated with immunoSEQ multiplex PCR, while TCRdb's copy carries only in-frame clones and drops some. The sample records tens of thousands of clones, about nine tenths being singletons. The material was unsorted PBMCs, obtained 1.8 years before starting antiretroviral therapy. These receptors all come from a woman in her twenties or thirties with HIV.

The rearrangement uses TRBV19 and TRBJ1-1; D may be TRBD1 (5 bases). V was trimmed by 0 bases and J by 8 bases, leaving 13 bases between them. The CDR3 is 14 residues long. Germline CDR1 is LNHDA and CDR2 is SQIVND (reference sequence). The DNA of the CDR3 is TGTGCCAGTAGTATAGATCGGGGGGGGATCGAAGCTTTCTTT. This codes for CASSIDRGGIEAFF. Filled out from reference TRBV19 and TRBJ1-1, the complete variable domain reads DGGITQSPKYLFRKEGQNVTLSCEQNLNHDAMYWYRQDPGQGLRLIYYSQIVNDFQKGDIAEGYSVSREKKESFPLTVTSAQKNPTAFYLCASSIDRGGIEAFFGQGTRLTVV.

The chain carries TRBV2 and TRBJ1-4; possible D gene TRBD1, 5 bases. V lost 6 bases to trimming and J lost 5 bases, with 10 bases between them. Germline CDR1 is SNHLY and CDR2 is FYNNEI. The CDR3 has 13 amino acids. In DNA form, the CDR3 reads TGTGCCAGCAGCGCGGACACAAATGAAAAACTGTTTTTT. Amino acids: CASSADTNEKLFF.

V and J are TRBV5-5 and TRBJ2-7, with a weak D call TRBD1 (6 bases). The CDR3 sequence is 13 residues long. V lost 5 bases and J 2 bases, leaving 11 bases between the germline ends. Per the germline V gene, CDR1 is SGHKS and CDR2 is YYEKEE (reference sequence). The CDR3 bases are TGTGCCAGCAGTCCACAGGGCGCCTACGAGCAGTACGTC. Translated: CASSPQGAYEQYV.

The chain combines TRBV9 with TRBJ2-5; a possible D gene is TRBD1 (5 bases). CDR3 length: 14 residues. Germline CDR1 reads SGDLS; CDR2 reads YYNGEE. With 4 bases removed from V and 1 base from J, the gap between germline ends came to 11 bases. The CDR3 DNA follows: TGTGCCAGCAGCCTCCGGACACTCCAAGAGACCCAGTACTTC. Translated, it gives CASSLRTLQETQYF.

CDR3 DNA: TGTGCCTGGGGACGGTCAAATTCACCCCTCCACTTT. Amino acid sequence: CAWGRSNSPLHF. This chain uses TRBV30 with TRBJ1-6; D gene uncertain. CDR3 length: 12 amino acids. The V end was cut by 5 bases, the J end by 7 bases, with 9 bases between. Germline lookup yields CDR1 GTSNPN and CDR2 SVGIG (reference sequence). Supplemented by reference TRBV30 and TRBJ1-6, the full variable domain reads SQTIHQWPATLVQPVGSPLSLECTVEGTSNPNLYWYRQAAGRGLQLLFYSVGIGQISSEVPQNLSASRPQDRQFILSSKKLLLSDSGFYLCAWGRSNSPLHFGNGTRLTVT.

The V gene is TRBV9, the J gene TRBJ2-2; TRBD2 matches at 8 bases. This CDR3 spans 16 amino acids. CDR1 is SGDLS, CDR2 YYNGEE, per germline. V gave up 3 bases and J gave up 4 bases; unmatched junction bases: 8. The DNA for the CDR3 is TGTGCCAGCAGCGAAGCGGGGGCCGCGGGCACCGGGGAGCTGTTTTTT. It codes for CASSEAGAAGTGELFF.

The gene calls are TRBV6-1 and TRBJ1-5; D not resolved. Between the trimmed V and J ends, which lost 5 bases and 2 bases, there was a span of 13 bases. In germline, CDR1 is MNHNS, CDR2 SASEGT. The CDR3 length is 15 residues. CDR3 residues: CASSMEGGGNQPQHF. The CDR3 bases are TGTGCCAGCAGTATGGAGGGCGGAGGCAATCAGCCCCAGCATTTT.

This chain links TRBV6-7 with TRBJ2-3, with 13 bases that match TRBD2. TRBV6-7 counts as an open reading frame of uncertain function. The V gene end was trimmed by 5 bases and the J gene end by 6 bases; junction bases not matched to a gene: 8. The CDR3 runs 16 residues. DNA for the CDR3: TGTGCCAGCAGTACACGGACTAGCGGGGGTCAGGATACGCAGTATTTT. Amino acids: CASSTRTSGGQDTQYF.

The chain employs TRBV9 and TRBJ1-2; D ambiguous. CDR1 and CDR2 from the germline V gene are SGDLS and YYNGEE. This CDR3 region has 13 residues. V was trimmed by 4 bases and J by 0 bases, leaving 7 bases between them. This CDR3 reads CASSLKANYGYTF. In nucleotides, the CDR3 is TGTGCCAGCAGCCTCAAAGCTAACTATGGCTACACCTTC.

The chain carries TRBV5-4 and TRBJ1-6, with 8 nucleotides matching TRBD1. The trim removed 2 bases at V and 9 bases at J, leaving 1 base unmatched. Per germline, CDR1 SGHNT and CDR2 YYREEE (reference sequence). The CDR3 sequence is 13 residues long. The DNA for the CDR3 is TGTGCCAGCAGCTTCGACAGGGGTTCACCCCTCCACTTT. As protein: CASSFDRGSPLHF.

The CDR3 sequence is CAWSVKLGTIWDRGRSGITEAFF. The CDR3 coding sequence is TGTGCCTGGAGTGTGAAATTGGGTACGATTTGGGACAGGGGCCGCTCGGGTATCACTGAAGCTTTCTTT. This chain links TRBV30 with TRBJ1-1; 10 nucleotides match TRBD1. This CDR3 is 23 amino acids long. Losses at the gene ends were 0 bases for V and 4 bases for J; bases not matched to a gene: 29. Germline V gives CDR1 GTSNPN, CDR2 SVGIG (reference sequence).

The genes are TRBV5-6 and TRBJ1-2; D is unresolved. Germline CDR1 and CDR2: SGHDT and YYEEEE. Deletions cut 0 bases from V and 3 bases from J, with 9 bases between. This CDR3 comprises 14 residues. The CDR3 here is CASSLVAQDYGYTF. CDR3 coding DNA: TGTGCCAGCAGCTTGGTCGCCCAAGACTATGGCTACACCTTC.

The chain combines TRBV2 with TRBJ1-1; D is unresolved. The V end lost 0 bases, the J end lost 5 bases, and 10 bases lay between the germline ends. The CDR3 sequence is 14 residues long. Germline loops: CDR1 SNHLY, CDR2 FYNNEI. The CDR3 region is CASSEAYRDTEAFF. The DNA of the CDR3 is TGTGCCAGCAGTGAAGCGTACAGAGATACTGAAGCTTTCTTT. The full variable domain, in which reference TRBV2 and TRBJ1-1 provide the parts outside the CDR3, is EPEVTQTPSHQVTQMGQEVILRCVPISNHLYFYWYRQILGQKVEFLVSFYNNEISEKSEIFDDQFSVERPDGSNFTLKIRSTKLEDSAMYFCASSEAYRDTEAFFGQGTRLTVV.

The chain recombines TRBV28 with TRBJ1-5; perhaps TRBD1 as D (6 bases). This CDR3 is 15 amino acids long. Germline V CDR1 and CDR2: MDHEN, SYDVKM. Trimming stripped 3 bases from V and 6 bases from J, with 15 bases between. Here the CDR3 reads CASSFSMGQSQPQHF. CDR3 sequence (DNA): TGTGCCAGCAGTTTTTCTATGGGACAAAGTCAGCCCCAGCATTTT. The complete variable domain, with remaining parts taken from reference TRBV28 and TRBJ1-5, reads DVKVTQSSRYLVKRTGEKVFLECVQDMDHENMFWYRQDPGLGLRLIYFSYDVKMKEKGDIPEGYSVSREKKERFSLILESASTNQTSMYLCASSFSMGQSQPQHFGDGTRLSIL.

The chain carries TRBV6-5 and TRBJ1-2; weak D call: TRBD1 (6 bases). There are 14 residues in the CDR3. The germline CDR1 and CDR2 sequences are MNHEY and SVGAGI. V gave up 6 bases and J gave up 2 bases, with 13 bases separating them. The CDR3 protein is CASRDRGHNYGYTF. In nucleotides, the CDR3 is TGTGCCAGCAGGGACAGAGGACACAACTATGGCTACACCTTC.

CDR3 in amino acids: CASSPGGGSYGYTF. DNA for the CDR3: TGTGCCAGCAGCCCCGGAGGGGGGAGCTATGGCTACACCTTC. The chain links TRBV7-8 to TRBJ1-2; D possibly corresponds to TRBD1 (6 bases). This CDR3 contains 14 residues. Germline CDR1 reads SGHVS; CDR2 reads FQNEAQ. Trimming pared 5 bases from V and 4 bases from J, leaving 14 bases between.

The V gene is TRBV4-1, the J gene TRBJ1-4; 7 nucleotides agree with TRBD1. Germline V gene data show CDR1 as MGHRA and CDR2 as YSYEKL. V was pared by 6 bases and J by 2 bases, with 12 bases of the junction left unmatched. There are 17 residues in the CDR3. CDR3 loop: CASRQPTTGSTNEKLFF. CDR3 DNA sequence: TGCGCCAGCAGACAACCGACGACAGGGTCGACTAATGAAAAACTGTTTTTT.

The chain uses TRBV5-6 and TRBJ2-7; D is perhaps TRBD2 (6 bases). V was trimmed by 2 bases and J by 3 bases, leaving 12 bases between them. The CDR3 consists of 14 residues. In germline, CDR1 is SGHDT, CDR2 YYEEEE. The DNA of the CDR3 is TGTGCCAGCAGCTTTCCGGACGGGAGCTACGAGCAGTACTTC. This encodes CASSFPDGSYEQYF.

This chain connects TRBV7-9 to TRBJ1-5; D is ambiguous. The CDR3 is 15 amino acids. CDR1 and CDR2 from the germline V gene are SEHNR and FQNEAQ (reference sequence). V was trimmed by 2 bases and J by 2 bases, leaving 10 bases between them. In DNA, the CDR3 is TGTGCCAGCAGCTTAACGGGAGTGGGCAATCAGCCCCAGCATTTT. Its translation is CASSLTGVGNQPQHF. The full variable domain, rest sourced from reference TRBV7-9 and TRBJ1-5, is DTGVSQNPRHKITKRGQNVTFRCDPISEHNRLYWYRQTLGQGPEFLTYFQNEAQLEKSRLLSDRFSAERPKGSFSTLEIQRTEQGDSAMYLCASSLTGVGNQPQHFGDGTRLSIL.

Written as DNA, the CDR3 is TGCGCCAGCAGCTTGGGCACGGCCAGCGGCGAGCAGTACGTC. It encodes CASSLGTASGEQYV. J is TRBJ2-7 and V is TRBV5-1, with a tentative D call TRBD2 (5 bases). The germline V and J ends were trimmed by 0 bases and 6 bases, with 13 bases remaining between them. The CDR3 sequence is 14 residues long. CDR1 and CDR2 from the germline V gene are SGHRS and YFSETQ.

The CDR3 DNA follows: TGTGCCAGCAGCTTTGCTGGACAGGGGTACTATGGCTACACCTTC. It is translated as CASSFAGQGYYGYTF. The chain is built from TRBV5-4 and TRBJ1-2, with 9 bases lining up with TRBD1. With 2 bases clipped from V and 3 bases from J, the junction kept 5 bases outside the gene matches. CDR1 and CDR2 (germline): SGHNT, YYREEE (reference sequence). The CDR3 runs 15 residues. Filled out from reference TRBV5-4 and TRBJ1-2, the complete variable domain reads ETGVTQSPTHLIKTRGQQVTLRCSSQSGHNTVSWYQQALGQGPQFIFQYYREEENGRGNFPPRFSGLQFPNYSSELNVNALELDDSALYLCASSFAGQGYYGYTFGSGTRLTVV.

V gene TRBV19 combines with J gene TRBJ2-7, with 9 bases lining up with TRBD1. The CDR3 covers 14 residues. CDR1 LNHDA and CDR2 SQIVND come from the germline V gene (reference sequence). Losses at the gene ends were 5 bases for V and 3 bases for J; bases not matched to a gene: 5. The CDR3 spells CASSAGTGLYEQYV. The CDR3 bases are TGTGCCAGTAGTGCCGGGACAGGGCTCTACGAGCAGTACGTC.

This chain connects TRBV6-1 to TRBJ2-3, with D possibly TRBD1 on 5 matching bases. The CDR3 extends over 15 amino acids. Trimming stripped 6 bases from V and 5 bases from J, with 18 bases between. Germline CDR1 is MNHNS and CDR2 is SASEGT. In nucleotides, the CDR3 is TGTGCCAGCAGCCACCAGGGATCGAAGGGAGATACGCAGTATTTT. Encoded protein: CASSHQGSKGDTQYF.

The chain recombines TRBV6-5 with TRBJ1-1, with D unresolved. The CDR3 sequence is 14 residues long. Germline CDR1 MNHEY, CDR2 SVGAGI. V lost 9 bases, J lost 8 bases, and 22 bases lay in between. The CDR3 region has the DNA TGTGCCAGTCGTAGAACTCAGGTCGCCGGCGAAGCTTTCTTT. As protein: CASRRTQVAGEAFF.